This entry concerns a single T cell receptor (beta chain). Sequence at one end of the junction differs from germline and may be a read error. Germline V gene sequence: CDR1 SSHAT, CDR2 FNYEAQ (reference sequence). The CDR3 is made up of 15 amino acids. This sample was taken from a study of blood T cell repertoires in COVID-19. TCRdb keeps only in-frame clones here, not all; method: immunoSEQ multiplex PCR. Seen here are 210,000 or so clones, roughly 94% observed once, and the top ten hold around 1.2%. The receptor comes from a man aged 30 to 39 with acute or convalescent COVID-19. The source material was peripheral blood. This rearrangement joins TRBV7-7 to TRBJ2-2; 9 bases are shared with TRBD1. CDR3 amino acids: CASSPGTGWAGELFF. The CDR3 DNA is TGTGCTAGCAGCCCCGGGACAGGGTGGGCCGGGGAGCTGTTTTTT.